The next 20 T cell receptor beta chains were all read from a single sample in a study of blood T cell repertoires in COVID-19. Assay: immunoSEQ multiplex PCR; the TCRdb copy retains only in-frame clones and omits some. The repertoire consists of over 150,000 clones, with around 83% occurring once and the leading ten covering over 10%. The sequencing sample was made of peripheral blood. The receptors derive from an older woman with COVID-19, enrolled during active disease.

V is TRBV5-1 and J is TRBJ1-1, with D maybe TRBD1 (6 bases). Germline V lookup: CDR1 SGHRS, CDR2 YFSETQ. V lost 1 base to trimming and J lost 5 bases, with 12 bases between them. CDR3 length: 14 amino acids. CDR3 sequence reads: CASSLQGTVTEAFF. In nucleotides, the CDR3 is TGCGCCAGCAGCTTGCAGGGGACGGTAACTGAAGCTTTCTTT. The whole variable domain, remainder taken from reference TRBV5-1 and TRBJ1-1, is KAGVTQTPRYLIKTRGQQVTLSCSPISGHRSVSWYQQTPGQGLQFLFEYFSETQRNKGNFPGRFSGRQFSNSRSEMNVSTLELGDSALYLCASSLQGTVTEAFFGQGTRLTVV.

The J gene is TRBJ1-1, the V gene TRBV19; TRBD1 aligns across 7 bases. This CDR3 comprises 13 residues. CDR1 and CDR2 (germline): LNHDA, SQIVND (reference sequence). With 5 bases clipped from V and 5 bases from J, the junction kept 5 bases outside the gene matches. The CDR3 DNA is TGTGCCAGTAGTCAACAGGGGCGGACTGAAGCTTTCTTT. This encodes CASSQQGRTEAFF.

CDR3 bases: TGTGCCAGCAGCACCCGTCCTAGCTCCTATAATTCACCCCTCCACTTT. Amino acids: CASSTRPSSYNSPLHF. The chain has TRBV3-1 (or the pseudogene TRBV3-2) and TRBJ1-6, with D uncertain. With 5 bases removed from V and 0 bases from J, the gap between germline ends came to 11 bases. This CDR3 has 16 amino acids. Germline CDR1 LGHDT, CDR2 YNNKEL (reference sequence).

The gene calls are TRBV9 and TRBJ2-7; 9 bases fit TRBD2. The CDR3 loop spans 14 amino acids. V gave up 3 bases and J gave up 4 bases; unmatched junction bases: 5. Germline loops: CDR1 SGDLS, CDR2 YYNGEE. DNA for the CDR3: TGTGCCAGCAGCGCCCGACTAGCGGATTACGAGCAGTACTTC. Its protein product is CASSARLADYEQYF.

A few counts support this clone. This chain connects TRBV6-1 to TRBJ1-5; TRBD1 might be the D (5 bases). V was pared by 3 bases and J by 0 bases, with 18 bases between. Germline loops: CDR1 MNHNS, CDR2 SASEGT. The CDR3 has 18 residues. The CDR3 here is CASSDGGTASYSNQPQHF. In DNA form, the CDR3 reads TGTGCCAGCAGTGACGGGGGTACAGCGAGTTATAGCAATCAGCCCCAGCATTTT.

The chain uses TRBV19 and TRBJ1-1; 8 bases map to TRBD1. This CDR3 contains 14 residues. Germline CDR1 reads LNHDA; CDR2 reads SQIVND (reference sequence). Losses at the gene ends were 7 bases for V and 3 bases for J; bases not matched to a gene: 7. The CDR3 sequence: CASTPQGDHTEAFF. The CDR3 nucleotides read TGTGCCAGTACCCCACAGGGGGATCACACTGAAGCTTTCTTT.

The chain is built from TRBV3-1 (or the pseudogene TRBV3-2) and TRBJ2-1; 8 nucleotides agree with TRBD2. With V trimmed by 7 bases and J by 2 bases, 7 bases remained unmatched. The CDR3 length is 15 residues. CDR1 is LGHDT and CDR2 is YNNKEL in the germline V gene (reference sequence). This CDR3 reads CASKGRGVTYNEQFF. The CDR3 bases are TGTGCCAGCAAGGGGCGGGGGGTTACCTACAATGAGCAGTTCTTC.

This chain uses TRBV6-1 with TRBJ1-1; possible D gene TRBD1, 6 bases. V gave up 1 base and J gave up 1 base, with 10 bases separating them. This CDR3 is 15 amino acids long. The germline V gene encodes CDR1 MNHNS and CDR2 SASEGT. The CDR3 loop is CASSEVAGANTEAFF. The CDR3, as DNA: TGTGCCAGCAGTGAAGTGGCGGGGGCGAACACTGAAGCTTTCTTT.

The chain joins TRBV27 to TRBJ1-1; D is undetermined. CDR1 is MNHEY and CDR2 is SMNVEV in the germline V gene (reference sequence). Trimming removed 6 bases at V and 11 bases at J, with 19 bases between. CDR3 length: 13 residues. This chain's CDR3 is CASSPRSLPRAFF. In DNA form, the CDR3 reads TGTGCCAGCAGCCCTCGGTCCCTTCCCCGGGCTTTCTTT.

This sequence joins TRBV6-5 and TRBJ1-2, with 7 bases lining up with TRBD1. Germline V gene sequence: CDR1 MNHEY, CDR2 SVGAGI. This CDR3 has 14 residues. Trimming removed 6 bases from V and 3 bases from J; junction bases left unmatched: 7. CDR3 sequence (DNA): TGTGCCAGCAGCGACAGGGAAGAATACTATGGCTACACCTTC. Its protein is CASSDREEYYGYTF.

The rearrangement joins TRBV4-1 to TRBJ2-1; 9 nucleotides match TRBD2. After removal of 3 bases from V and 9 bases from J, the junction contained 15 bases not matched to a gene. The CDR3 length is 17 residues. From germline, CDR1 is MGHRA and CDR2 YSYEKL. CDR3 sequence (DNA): TGCGCCAGCAGCCAGGCACCCACCGGGACTAGCTTCACTGAGCAGTTCTTC. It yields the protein CASSQAPTGTSFTEQFF.

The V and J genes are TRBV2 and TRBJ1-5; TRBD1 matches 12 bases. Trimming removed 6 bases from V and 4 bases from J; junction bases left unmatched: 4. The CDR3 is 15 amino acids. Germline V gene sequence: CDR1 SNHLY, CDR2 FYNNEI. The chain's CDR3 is CASRGTGGGNQPQHF. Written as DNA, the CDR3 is TGTGCCAGCAGGGGGACAGGGGGCGGGAATCAGCCCCAGCATTTT. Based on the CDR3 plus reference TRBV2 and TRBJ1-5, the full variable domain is EPEVTQTPSHQVTQMGQEVILRCVPISNHLYFYWYRQILGQKVEFLVSFYNNEISEKSEIFDDQFSVERPDGSNFTLKIRSTKLEDSAMYFCASRGTGGGNQPQHFGDGTRLSIL.

CDR3 DNA sequence: TGTGCCAGTAGTCGATCGGGACAGTCCTATGGCTACACCTTC. It yields the protein CASSRSGQSYGYTF. V and J are TRBV19 and TRBJ1-2; 7 positions agree with TRBD1. The CDR3 spans 14 residues. Germline lookup yields CDR1 LNHDA and CDR2 SQIVND (reference sequence). The V gene end was trimmed by 5 bases and the J gene end by 4 bases; junction bases not matched to a gene: 7.

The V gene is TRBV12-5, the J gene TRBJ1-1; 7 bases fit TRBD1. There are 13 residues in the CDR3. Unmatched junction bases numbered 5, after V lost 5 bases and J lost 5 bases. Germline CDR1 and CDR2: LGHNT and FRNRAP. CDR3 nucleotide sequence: TGTGCTAGTGGTCAAGGGGGCGAGACTGAAGCTTTCTTT. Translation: CASGQGGETEAFF.

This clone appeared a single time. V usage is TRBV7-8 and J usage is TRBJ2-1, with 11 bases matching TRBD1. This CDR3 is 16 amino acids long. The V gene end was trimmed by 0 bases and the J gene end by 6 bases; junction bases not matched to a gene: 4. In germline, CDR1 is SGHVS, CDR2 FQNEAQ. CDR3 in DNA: TGTGCCAGCAGCTTAGCAACCGGGACAGGGGGCAATGAGCAGTTCTTC. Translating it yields CASSLATGTGGNEQFF.

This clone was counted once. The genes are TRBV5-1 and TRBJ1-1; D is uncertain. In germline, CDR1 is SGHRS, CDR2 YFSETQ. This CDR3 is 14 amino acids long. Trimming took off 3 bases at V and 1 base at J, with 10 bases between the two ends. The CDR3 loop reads CASSSNPTNTEAFF. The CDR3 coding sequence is TGCGCCAGCAGCTCCAACCCTACGAACACTGAAGCTTTCTTT. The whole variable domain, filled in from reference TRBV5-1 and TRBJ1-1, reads KAGVTQTPRYLIKTRGQQVTLSCSPISGHRSVSWYQQTPGQGLQFLFEYFSETQRNKGNFPGRFSGRQFSNSRSEMNVSTLELGDSALYLCASSSNPTNTEAFFGQGTRLTVV.

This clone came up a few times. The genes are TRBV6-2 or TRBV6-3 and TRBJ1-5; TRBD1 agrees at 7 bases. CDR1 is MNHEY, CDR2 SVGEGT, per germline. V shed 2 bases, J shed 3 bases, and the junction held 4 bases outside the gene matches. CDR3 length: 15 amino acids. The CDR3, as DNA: TGTGCCAGCAGTTACCCGGGACAGCCCAATCAGCCCCAGCATTTT. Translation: CASSYPGQPNQPQHF.

Written as DNA, the CDR3 is TGTGCCAGCAGCCCCCCATCAAGTTGGCGGGGCACTGAAGCTTTCTTT. As protein: CASSPPSSWRGTEAFF. This chain joins TRBV3-1 (or the pseudogene TRBV3-2) and TRBJ1-1; D is undetermined. The CDR3 consists of 16 residues. CDR1 LGHDT and CDR2 YNNKEL come from the germline V gene (reference sequence). Trimming took 4 bases from V and 4 from J, leaving 19 bases between them.

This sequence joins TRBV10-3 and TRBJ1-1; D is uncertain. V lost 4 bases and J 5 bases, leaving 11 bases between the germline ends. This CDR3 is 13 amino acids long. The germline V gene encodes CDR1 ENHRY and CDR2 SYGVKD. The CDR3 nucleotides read TGTGCCATCAGTGCTGAAGTAGAAACTGAAGCTTTCTTT. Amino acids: CAISAEVETEAFF.

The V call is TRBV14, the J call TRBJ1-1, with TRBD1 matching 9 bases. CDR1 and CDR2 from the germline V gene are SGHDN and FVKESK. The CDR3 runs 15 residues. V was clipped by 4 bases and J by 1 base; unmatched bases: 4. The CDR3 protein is CASSLWTGANTEAFF. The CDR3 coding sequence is TGTGCCAGCAGCCTTTGGACAGGGGCGAACACTGAAGCTTTCTTT.